The rows below give T cell receptor beta chains drawn from one sample of a study of vaccination effects on CD4 cells after COVID-19. Clones were read by immunoSEQ multiplex PCR, and TCRdb kept only the in-frame ones, dropping some. The sample shows around 66,000 clones, around 74% of them seen only once. These TCRs are of unknown antigen specificity. The source was CD4+ T cells from PBMCs cultured without peptide, collected after COVID-19 vaccination. All receptors come from a human donor who received a COVID-19 vaccine. Both conserved end residues are part of each CDR3. The D gene is left open where the match is weak. Where a row states a size, it is once, few, many or the class of an expanded clone; other rows omit it.

v_call	j_call	d_call	clone_size	cdr3_nt	cdr3_aa
TRBV19	TRBJ1-5	NA	NA	TGTGCCAGTAGTATGTCAGGGAAAGGGAATCAGCCCCAGCATTTT	CASSMSGKGNQPQHF
TRBV29-1	TRBJ1-3	NA	NA	TGCAGCGTTCAGACAGGCCCAAACTCTGGAAACACCATATATTTT	CSVQTGPNSGNTIYF
TRBV30	TRBJ2-2	NA	NA	TGTGCCTGGAGAGGGCGGAGGGGGGAGCTGTTTTTT	CAWRGRRGELFF
TRBV19	TRBJ2-1	NA	NA	TGTGCCAGTAGTATAGTTGGGACCTTAACCAACAATGAGCAGTTCTTC	CASSIVGTLTNNEQFF
TRBV5-1	TRBJ2-2	NA	NA	TGCGCCAGCAGCTTTACGGCAGGGGACACCGGGGAGCTGTTTTTT	CASSFTAGDTGELFF
TRBV6-5	TRBJ1-2	NA	NA	TGTGCCAGCAGTTCGACCTATGGCTACACCTTC	CASSSTYGYTF
TRBV30	TRBJ1-5	TRBD1	NA	TGTGCCTGGAGCCCCGGACAGGCCAATCAGCCCCAGCATTTT	CAWSPGQANQPQHF
TRBV7-2	TRBJ2-1	NA	few	TGTGCCAGCAGCTTACAGGCAGCGTCACGGGATGAGCAGTTCTTC	CASSLQAASRDEQFF
TRBV24-1	TRBJ2-5	TRBD1	once	TGTGCCACCAGTGTTTTGGGACAGGGACAAGAGACCCAGTACTTC	CATSVLGQGQETQYF
TRBV19	TRBJ1-4	TRBD1	NA	TGTGCCAGTAGTAGACAGGGTGACACTAATGAAAAACTGTTTTTT	CASSRQGDTNEKLFF
TRBV5-1	TRBJ2-3	NA	once	TGCGCCAGCAGCTTGCTAGGGACAGATACGCAGTATTTT	CASSLLGTDTQYF
TRBV5-1	TRBJ2-3	TRBD2	few	TGCGCCAGCAGCTTAGTTCTTGGAGCGGGGGCCAAGGTGCAGTATTTT	CASSLVLGAGAKVQYF
TRBV19	TRBJ1-2	TRBD1	once	TGTGCCAGTAGTGCGACAGGGTCCTATGGCTACACCTTC	CASSATGSYGYTF
TRBV10-3	TRBJ1-3	TRBD1	NA	TGTGCCATCAGGGGGACAGTCTCTGGAAACACCATATATTTT	CAIRGTVSGNTIYF
TRBV2	TRBJ1-5	NA	few	TGTGCCAGCACCAGTACTAGCAATCAGCCCCAGCATTTT	CASTSTSNQPQHF
TRBV19	TRBJ1-1	TRBD1	NA	TGTGCCAGTAGTAAGGACAGGGGGGCTGAAGCTTTCTTT	CASSKDRGAEAFF
TRBV6-5	TRBJ1-2	NA	NA	TGTGCCAGCAGCCGACACAGGGACTATGGCTACACCTTC	CASSRHRDYGYTF
TRBV28	TRBJ2-3	TRBD2	NA	TGTGCCAGCAGTTTACTGGCGGGGGGCCCAGATACGCAGTATTTT	CASSLLAGGPDTQYF
TRBV7-3	TRBJ2-2	NA	NA	TGTGCCAGCAGCTTAGGGAGTAACACCGGGGAGCTGTTTTTT	CASSLGSNTGELFF
TRBV19	TRBJ2-2	NA	NA	TGTGCCAGCAGGAGGGGGGTCGGGGAGCTGTTTTTT	CASRRGVGELFF
TRBV6-2/TRBV6-3	TRBJ1-2	NA	NA	TGTGCCAGCAGTTACGAGTTGCGGGGCTACACCTTC	CASSYELRGYTF
TRBV12-5	TRBJ1-1	NA	NA	TGTGCTAGTGGTTTGGTACACGGGGCAGAGGTCACTGAAGCTTTCTTT	CASGLVHGAEVTEAFF
TRBV28	TRBJ2-4	NA	NA	TGTGCCAGCGGCTCTTCAGGGGCACGAAACATTCAGTACTTC	CASGSSGARNIQYF
TRBV6-2/TRBV6-3	TRBJ1-5	NA	NA	TGTGCCAGCAGCCTACCGGGCAGGGCGCAGCATTTT	CASSLPGRAQHF
TRBV27	TRBJ2-2	NA	few	TGTGCCAGCAGGCCCCCGAACACCGGGGAGCTGTTTTTT	CASRPPNTGELFF
TRBV6-5	TRBJ1-1	NA	NA	TGTGCCAGCAGTTACTCGAGGCGGGCTAACACTGAAGCTTTCTTT	CASSYSRRANTEAFF
TRBV5-4	TRBJ2-5	NA	NA	TGTGCCAGCAGCCCAGCCGGGGGAGGAGAGACCCAGTACTTC	CASSPAGGGETQYF
TRBV10-3	TRBJ2-1	NA	NA	TGTGCCATCAGTGATACTAGGGAGCAGTTCTTC	CAISDTREQFF
TRBV3-1/TRBV3-2	TRBJ2-6	NA	NA	TGTGCCAGCAGCCGGACCAGGGGGGGCTGGGCCAACGTCCTGACTTTC	CASSRTRGGWANVLTF
TRBV6-6	TRBJ1-5	NA	few	TGTGCCAGCAGTTACTCGAGTACACATAGCAATCAGCCCCAGCATTTT	CASSYSSTHSNQPQHF
TRBV6-2/TRBV6-3	TRBJ2-5	NA	NA	TGTGCCAGCAGTTACCAGGAGGAGACCCAGTACTTC	CASSYQEETQYF
TRBV29-1	TRBJ2-5	NA	NA	TGCAGCGTTGACCCTGGACAGGGAGGAGATAGCGGGGTGGGCTCGTACCAAGAGACCCAGTACTTC	CSVDPGQGGDSGVGSYQETQYF
TRBV19	TRBJ2-3	TRBD2	NA	TGTGCCAGTAGTATTCTGAGCGGGGGGGAAGATACGCAGTATTTT	CASSILSGGEDTQYF
TRBV18	TRBJ1-3	NA	NA	TGTGCCAGCTCACCGGAGGGTTCTGGAAACACCATATATTTT	CASSPEGSGNTIYF
TRBV5-1	TRBJ2-2	NA	few	TGCGCCAGCAGCCACGGGGCGGGGACCGGGGAGCTGTTTTTT	CASSHGAGTGELFF
TRBV4-1	TRBJ1-6	TRBD1	few	TGCGCCAGCAGTCGCGGGACAGGGGAAGGTCTTGGGTCACCCCTCCACTTT	CASSRGTGEGLGSPLHF
TRBV19	TRBJ1-1	NA	NA	TGTGCCAGTATCAGGGGAGAAACTGAAGCTTTCTTT	CASIRGETEAFF
TRBV5-1	TRBJ2-3	TRBD1	once	TGCGCCAGCAGCTTCCGGGACAGGGGAACAGATACGCAGTATTTT	CASSFRDRGTDTQYF
TRBV5-4	TRBJ1-1	NA	few	TGTGCCAGCAGCTGGGGGGGAATGAACACTGAAGCTTTCTTT	CASSWGGMNTEAFF
TRBV2	TRBJ2-2	NA	NA	TGTGCCAGCACAAAGTCGGAAACCGGGGAGCTGTTTTTT	CASTKSETGELFF
TRBV14	TRBJ2-5	NA	NA	TGTGCCAGCAGCCAAGATCTGGTCCAAGAGACCCAGTACTTC	CASSQDLVQETQYF
TRBV2	TRBJ1-1	TRBD1	once	TGTGCCAGCAGTGATGACAGGGGGGCGTACACTGAAGCTTTCTTT	CASSDDRGAYTEAFF
TRBV3-1/TRBV3-2	TRBJ1-3	NA	few	TGTGCCAGCAGCCAAGGGGTTAACACCATATATTTT	CASSQGVNTIYF